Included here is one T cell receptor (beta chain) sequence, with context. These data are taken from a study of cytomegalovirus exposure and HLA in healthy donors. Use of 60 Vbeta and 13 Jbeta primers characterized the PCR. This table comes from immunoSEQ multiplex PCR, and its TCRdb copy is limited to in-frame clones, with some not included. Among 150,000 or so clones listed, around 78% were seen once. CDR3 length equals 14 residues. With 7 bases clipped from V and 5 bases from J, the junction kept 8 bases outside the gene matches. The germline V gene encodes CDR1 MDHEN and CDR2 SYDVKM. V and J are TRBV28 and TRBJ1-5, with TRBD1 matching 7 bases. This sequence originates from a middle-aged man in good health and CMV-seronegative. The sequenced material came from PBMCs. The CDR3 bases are TGTGCCAGCACAGGGGGATTGAGGTATCAGCCCCAGCATTTT. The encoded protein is CASTGGLRYQPQHF.